This entry is about one T cell receptor beta chain. Its antigen is not identified. These data originate in a study of beta chain features in type 1 diabetes. The V segment lost 4 bases and the J segment 1 base; nucleotides outside the gene matches: 3. Germline CDR1 and CDR2: SEHNR and FQNEAQ (reference sequence). The CDR3 has 14 amino acids. TCRB transcripts that were expressed got sequenced, as all of the isolated RNA had been reverse transcribed. Profiling relied on immunoSEQ multiplex PCR, and the TCRdb table lists in-frame clones only, not all of them. Of hundreds of thousands of clones in the sample, around an eighth were seen once. Study results and caveats: Shortening that was moderate but significant affected the TCRB CDR3s of Type 1 diabetes patients in all four CD4+ subsets.

V gene TRBV7-9 combines with J gene TRBJ1-1; 7 bases are shared with TRBD1. This clonotype was sampled from a young man with type 1 diabetes. Sequencing used naive CD4+ T cells from blood. CDR3 DNA sequence: TGTGCCAGCAGCTCCCGGGACAGGAACACTGAAGCTTTCTTT. This gives the protein CASSSRDRNTEAFF. Full variable domain (outside the CDR3, taken from reference TRBV7-9 and TRBJ1-1): DTGVSQNPRHKITKRGQNVTFRCDPISEHNRLYWYRQTLGQGPEFLTYFQNEAQLEKSRLLSDRFSAERPKGSFSTLEIQRTEQGDSAMYLCASSSRDRNTEAFFGQGTRLTVV.